This TCR beta chain stems from a study of blood T cells in healthy people across ages. Study observations and caveats: TCR beta diversity, measured per million T cells, fell in a roughly linear way with age. Strong correlation was found linking TCR beta diversity to naive T cell percentage.

Per the germline V gene, CDR1 is SNHLY and CDR2 is FYNNEI. V lost 6 bases and J 9 bases, leaving 18 bases between the germline ends. The CDR3 runs to 14 residues. Then a second PCR, running roughly 6 to 11 cycles, was carried out with a sample-barcoded 5' primer and a J-beta primer mix. TCRdb re-analysed the 5' RACE reads in MiXCR, keeping a single row per CDR3 protein. This table holds fewer than 1.5 million distinct CDR3 sequences, roughly 40% found once. This clonotype has more than one count but fewer than ten. The antigen is unknown. The TCR originated in a woman aged 18-30 years in good health. Specimen: blood. The chain combines TRBV2 with TRBJ1-5, with D possibly being TRBD1 (5 bases). The CDR3: CASSGAGTPGPQHF. The CDR3 bases are TGTGCCAGCAGCGGCGCCGGGACCCCTGGGCCCCAGCATTTT.